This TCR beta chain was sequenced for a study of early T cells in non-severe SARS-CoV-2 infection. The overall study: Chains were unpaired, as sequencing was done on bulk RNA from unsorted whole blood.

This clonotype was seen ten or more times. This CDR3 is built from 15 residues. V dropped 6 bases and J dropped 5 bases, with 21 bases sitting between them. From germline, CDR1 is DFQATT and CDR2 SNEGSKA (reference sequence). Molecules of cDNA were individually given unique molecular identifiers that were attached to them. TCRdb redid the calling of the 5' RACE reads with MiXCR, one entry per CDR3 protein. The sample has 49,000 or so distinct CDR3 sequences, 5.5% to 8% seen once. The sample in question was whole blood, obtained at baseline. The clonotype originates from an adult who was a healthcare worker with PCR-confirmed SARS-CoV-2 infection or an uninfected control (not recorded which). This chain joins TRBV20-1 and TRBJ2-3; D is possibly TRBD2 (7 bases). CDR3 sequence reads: CSAESPGGWGDTQYF. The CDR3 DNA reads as TGCAGTGCCGAAAGCCCGGGGGGCTGGGGAGATACGCAGTATTTT.